The 28 T cell receptor beta chains listed next were all sequenced from one sample in a study of long-term antiretroviral therapy in people with HIV. Runs used v3.0 of the immunoSEQ assay and were done at survey level. Repertoires were generated with immunoSEQ multiplex PCR, while TCRdb's copy carries only in-frame clones and drops some. Of about 35,000 clones in the sample, 75% to 90% were seen once. Sequencing was performed on unsorted PBMCs, taken 1 year after starting antiretroviral therapy. All receptors come from a man between 18 and 35 years old with HIV.

The chain is built from TRBV4-2 and TRBJ2-1, with 9 bases fitting TRBD2. The CDR3 covers 13 residues. Germline-derived CDR1 and CDR2 are LGHNA and YNFKEQ. Trimming removed 0 bases from V and 12 bases from J; junction bases left unmatched: 3. Written as DNA, the CDR3 is TGTGCCAGCAGCCAAGACCTAGCGGGGTCGCAGTTCTTC. It yields the protein CASSQDLAGSQFF.

The CDR3 DNA follows: TGTGCCATACATGGGGGGCGAGGGGCCAACGTCCTGACTTTC. Amino acid sequence: CAIHGGRGANVLTF. The V and J genes are TRBV5-4 and TRBJ2-6; the D call may be TRBD1 or TRBD2 (6 bases each). The length of the CDR3 is 14 residues. Germline CDR1 and CDR2: SGHNT and YYREEE (reference sequence). V lost 9 bases, J lost 4 bases, and 14 bases lay in between.

The chain has TRBV19 and TRBJ1-5, with 10 bases identical to TRBD1. The CDR3 totals 16 residues. V gave up 5 bases and J gave up 11 bases; unmatched junction bases: 15. Looked up from germline, CDR1 is LNHDA and CDR2 is SQIVND (reference sequence). CDR3 sequence: CASSGKWDRGRSTQHF. The CDR3 DNA is TGTGCCAGTAGTGGAAAGTGGGACAGGGGTAGATCGACCCAGCATTTT.

This rearrangement joins TRBV27 to TRBJ2-5, with 9 positions matching TRBD2. Germline CDR1 MNHEY, CDR2 SMNVEV (reference sequence). This CDR3 is built from 16 residues. V was pared by 5 bases and J by 4 bases, with 11 bases of the junction left unmatched. The CDR3 sequence: CASSTFPGAGGETQYF. The CDR3 DNA sequence: TGTGCCAGCAGTACCTTCCCGGGAGCGGGAGGAGAGACCCAGTACTTC.

V and J are TRBV21-1 and TRBJ1-2. TRBV21-1 is given as a pseudogene. The length of the CDR3 is 14 residues. The CDR3 DNA follows: TGTGCCAGCAGCAAACCGTCGGAGAGATATGGCTACACCTTC. Encoded protein: CASSKPSERYGYTF.

Only one count was recorded for this clone. The V call is TRBV25-1, the J call TRBJ1-1; D is possibly TRBD1 (5 bases). Germline loops: CDR1 MGHDK, CDR2 SYGVNS. Trimming left V 3 bases short and J 0 bases short, with 8 bases between. This CDR3 region has 14 residues. CDR3: CASSEGLLNTEAFF. In nucleotides, the CDR3 is TGTGCCAGCAGTGAGGGACTCCTGAACACTGAAGCTTTCTTT.

Regarding this clone: A junction end diverges from the germline sequence, so it may reflect a read error. V and J are TRBV7-7 and TRBJ2-5, with D perhaps TRBD1 or TRBD2 (5 bases each). From germline, CDR1 is SSHAT and CDR2 FNYEAQ (reference sequence). CDR3 length: 12 amino acids. The CDR3 loop is CASSSLTGPQYF. CDR3 bases: TGTGCTAGCAGCTCATTGACGGGGCCCCAGTACTTC.

This clone was detected once. The rearrangement links TRBV29-1 to TRBJ1-1, with a weak D call TRBD1 (6 bases). V lost 6 bases, J lost 7 bases, and 21 bases lay in between. This CDR3 contains 14 residues. Germline CDR1 is SQVTM and CDR2 is ANQGSEA. In nucleotides, the CDR3 is TGCAGCGTCCCGCCTGGGTGGGGGGCTAATGAAGCTTTCTTT. It is translated as CSVPPGWGANEAFF.

The V and J genes are TRBV6-5 and TRBJ1-2; D perhaps matches TRBD1 (6 bases). This CDR3 comprises 15 residues. V gave up 0 bases and J gave up 5 bases, with 13 bases separating them. Germline V gene data show CDR1 as MNHEY and CDR2 as SVGAGI. The CDR3 DNA reads TGTGCCAGCAGTTACTCGGAGGACAGTCCTTATGGCTACACCTTC. Encoded protein: CASSYSEDSPYGYTF.

V and J are TRBV7-6 and TRBJ2-1; TRBD2 matches 11 bases. After removal of 5 bases from V and 6 bases from J, the junction contained 6 bases not matched to a gene. Per germline, CDR1 SGHVS and CDR2 FNYEAQ. This CDR3 region has 15 residues. The CDR3 sequence is CASSPGLAAFNEQFF. Written as DNA, the CDR3 is TGTGCCAGCAGCCCGGGACTAGCGGCTTTCAATGAGCAGTTCTTC.

This chain joins TRBV9 and TRBJ2-6, with D tentatively TRBD2 (6 bases). Germline V gene lookup returns CDR1 SGDLS and CDR2 YYNGEE. The CDR3 has 18 residues. V lost 4 bases and J lost 0, with 17 bases in between. The CDR3 DNA is TGTGCCAGCAGCACCAAGGGACTTATCAGCTCTGGGGCCAACGTCCTGACTTTC. Its protein product is CASSTKGLISSGANVLTF.

This clone showed up just a few times. The V and J genes are TRBV5-1 and TRBJ2-7; 7 positions agree with TRBD1. Germline loops: CDR1 SGHRS, CDR2 YFSETQ. V gave up 0 bases and J gave up 4 bases; unmatched junction bases: 10. This CDR3 is built from 16 residues. The CDR3 DNA follows: TGCGCCAGCAGCTTGGAAATGACAGGGAAGTGGTACGAGCAGTACTTC. This gives the protein CASSLEMTGKWYEQYF. The variable domain in full, with the rest retrieved from reference TRBV5-1 and TRBJ2-7, is KAGVTQTPRYLIKTRGQQVTLSCSPISGHRSVSWYQQTPGQGLQFLFEYFSETQRNKGNFPGRFSGRQFSNSRSEMNVSTLELGDSALYLCASSLEMTGKWYEQYFGPGTRLTVT.

V is TRBV6-6 and J is TRBJ2-7; 7 bases agree with TRBD1. This CDR3 is built from 14 residues. Per the germline V gene, CDR1 is MNHNY and CDR2 is SVGAGI (reference sequence). V gave up 2 bases and J gave up 0 bases; unmatched junction bases: 1. CDR3 amino acids: CASSYGTDSYEQYF. The CDR3 DNA follows: TGTGCCAGCAGTTACGGGACAGACTCCTACGAGCAGTACTTC.

This clone was picked up a small number of times. The chain recombines TRBV19 with TRBJ2-3; tentatively, D is TRBD2 (6 bases). The CDR3 contains 17 residues. Germline V gene sequence: CDR1 LNHDA, CDR2 SQIVND (reference sequence). V was cut by 1 base and J by 4 bases, with 18 bases left in between. Written as DNA, the CDR3 is TGTGCCAGTAGTATAGCCCTGGACTACCAGCCAGCAGATACGCAGTATTTT. As protein: CASSIALDYQPADTQYF.

The chain carries TRBV4-3 and TRBJ1-2; D perhaps matches TRBD1 (5 bases). V dropped 0 bases and J dropped 3 bases, with 11 bases sitting between them. Per germline, CDR1 LGHNA and CDR2 YSLEER. The CDR3 is 15 amino acids. As DNA, the CDR3 is TGCGCCAGCAGCCAAGATGCAGGGAACTACTATGGCTACACCTTC. Protein sequence: CASSQDAGNYYGYTF.

A single count supports this clone. V gene TRBV7-9 combines with J gene TRBJ1-2; 9 bases map to TRBD1. Trimming took 5 bases from V and 8 from J; bases not matched to a gene: 6. Germline V gene sequence: CDR1 SEHNR, CDR2 FQNEAQ (reference sequence). This CDR3 spans 13 amino acids. CDR3 amino acids: CASSPGQGNGYTF. The CDR3 coding sequence is TGTGCCAGCAGCCCGGGACAGGGTAACGGCTACACCTTC.

This CDR3 is CASSLIRGPGAFF. CDR3 bases: TGTGCCAGCAGTTTAATCCGGGGGCCGGGAGCTTTCTTT. The rearrangement uses TRBV27 and TRBJ1-1, with a weak D call TRBD1 (6 bases). The CDR3 runs to 13 residues. The V end was cut by 2 bases, the J end by 10 bases, with 14 bases between. CDR1 and CDR2 from the germline V gene are MNHEY and SMNVEV (reference sequence).

V gene TRBV5-5 combines with J gene TRBJ2-1; D is possibly TRBD2 (5 bases). CDR1 is SGHKS, CDR2 YYEKEE, per germline (reference sequence). V was pared by 0 bases and J by 3 bases, with 22 bases between. This CDR3 comprises 19 residues. The CDR3 DNA sequence: TGTGCCAGCAGCTTGGCTGGGGAGCGGATTCTTTCTGGCTACAATGAGCAGTTCTTC. Protein sequence: CASSLAGERILSGYNEQFF.

V gene TRBV5-1 combines with J gene TRBJ1-2; D not resolved. The CDR3 has 14 residues. Trimming removed 6 bases from V and 2 bases from J, with 14 bases in between. CDR1 is SGHRS, CDR2 YFSETQ, per germline. In DNA, the CDR3 is TGCGCCAGCACCTACGCGGGGATCAACTATGGCTACACCTTC. Translating gives CASTYAGINYGYTF. Supplemented by reference TRBV5-1 and TRBJ1-2, the full variable domain reads KAGVTQTPRYLIKTRGQQVTLSCSPISGHRSVSWYQQTPGQGLQFLFEYFSETQRNKGNFPGRFSGRQFSNSRSEMNVSTLELGDSALYLCASTYAGINYGYTFGSGTRLTVV.

The chain uses TRBV12-5 and TRBJ2-7; TRBD1 aligns across 7 bases. Trimming took 6 bases from V and 5 from J; bases not matched to a gene: 10. Germline V gene lookup returns CDR1 LGHNT and CDR2 FRNRAP. This CDR3 comprises 14 residues. The CDR3, as DNA: TGTGCTAGTGGCCCCACACAGGGGCTTCACGAGCAGTACTTC. Translated: CASGPTQGLHEQYF.

V gene TRBV4-3 combines with J gene TRBJ2-1; maybe TRBD2 (7 bases). The V gene's germline CDR1 is LGHNA and CDR2 YSLEER. The CDR3 sequence is 15 residues long. V lost 0 bases and J lost 7, with 13 bases in between. In DNA form, the CDR3 reads TGCGCCAGCAGCCAAGATAGGGGGGAGGGGAATGAGCAGTTCTTC. Translation: CASSQDRGEGNEQFF.

V is TRBV27 and J is TRBJ2-2; perhaps TRBD1 as D (6 bases). Per germline, CDR1 MNHEY and CDR2 SMNVEV (reference sequence). CDR3 length: 14 residues. The V end lost 4 bases, the J end lost 0 bases, and 6 bases lay between the germline ends. The DNA of the CDR3 is TGTGCCAGCAGTTGGACAGCGAACACCGGGGAGCTGTTTTTT. It encodes CASSWTANTGELFF.

V is TRBV2 and J is TRBJ2-7; 9 nucleotides match TRBD1. Germline CDR1 is SNHLY and CDR2 is FYNNEI. This CDR3 is 15 amino acids long. The trim removed 7 bases at V and 3 bases at J, leaving 10 bases unmatched. CDR3 bases: TGTGCCAGCAAAGGGGTGGGGACAGGGTACTACGAGCAGTACTTC. Its protein product is CASKGVGTGYYEQYF.

V is TRBV28 and J is TRBJ2-1, with 15 bases lining up with TRBD2. Trimming at V came to 8 bases and at J to 7 bases, leaving 6 bases not matched to a gene. Germline CDR1 and CDR2: MDHEN and SYDVKM. There are 15 residues in the CDR3. The CDR3 loop reads CASRPGTSGGNEQFF. The CDR3 DNA is TGTGCCAGCCGTCCCGGGACTAGCGGGGGGAATGAGCAGTTCTTC.

The V and J genes are TRBV27 and TRBJ2-7; 11 bases line up with TRBD2. The CDR3 consists of 19 residues. J was trimmed by 1 base and V by 3 bases; bases with no gene match: 14. From germline, CDR1 is MNHEY and CDR2 SMNVEV (reference sequence). The CDR3 DNA follows: TGTGCCAGCAGTTTTGCGGGCACTAGCGGGAGTAGAAGGTCCTACGAGCAGTACTTC. Amino acids: CASSFAGTSGSRRSYEQYF.

The chain is built from TRBV28 and TRBJ1-1; possible D gene TRBD1, 6 bases. The ends were cut back, 2 bases at V and 0 bases at J, with 19 bases in the middle. There are 18 residues in the CDR3. Germline V CDR1 and CDR2: MDHEN, SYDVKM. CDR3 loop: CASSLRHFLQGMNTEAFF. The CDR3 coding sequence is TGTGCCAGCAGTTTACGACACTTCCTACAGGGCATGAACACTGAAGCTTTCTTT.

The V gene is TRBV19, the J gene TRBJ1-5, with 8 bases fitting TRBD1. The germline CDR1 and CDR2 sequences are LNHDA and SQIVND (reference sequence). V lost 5 bases to trimming and J lost 7 bases; unmatched junction nucleotides: 10. The CDR3 covers 15 residues. CDR3 protein: CASSATQGAWQPQHF. The CDR3 DNA sequence: TGTGCCAGTAGTGCAACCCAGGGGGCTTGGCAGCCCCAGCATTTT.

The V call is TRBV10-3, the J call TRBJ2-3; D not resolved. Germline V lookup: CDR1 ENHRY, CDR2 SYGVKD. Trimming removed 3 bases from V and 4 bases from J, with 14 bases in between. The CDR3 contains 15 residues. The CDR3 reads CAISEDKPFSDTQYF. The CDR3 region has the DNA TGTGCCATCAGTGAAGACAAACCTTTCTCAGATACGCAGTATTTT.